The 22 T cell receptor beta chains listed next were all sequenced from one sample in a study of T cells in Graves' hyperthyroidism and ophthalmopathy (dated by TCRdb to about 2019). Library construction relied on multiplex PCR. Sequencing instrument: Illumina HiSeq 2000. The TCR beta CDR3 regions were amplified from the RNA transcripts. A first-round RT-PCR of the TCR CDR3 used the HTBI primer set with the Qiagen OneStep RT-PCR kit. TCRdb reprocessing: public reads trimmed at Q25 with fastp, clones called with MiXCR, in-frame beta chains kept. Rows with one shared CDR3 protein collapse into an entry with the most common genes and DNA. Across this sample there are about 520,000 distinct CDR3 sequences, with approximately 25% seen only once. Clones ranked in the top ten supply about 11% of the sample. Source material: blood. The receptor source for this set is a woman aged 25 to 45 with Graves' ophthalmopathy.

V is TRBV28 and J is TRBJ1-1; D unresolved. Germline V CDR1 and CDR2: MDHEN, SYDVKM. The CDR3 runs to 13 residues. Trimming took 10 bases from V and 5 from J, leaving 17 bases between them. DNA for the CDR3: TGTGCCATTCTCGGACCGGGAGGAACTGAAGCTTTCTTT. It codes for CAILGPGGTEAFF.

The chain uses TRBV12-3 or TRBV12-4 and TRBJ1-1; 9 bases match TRBD1. The CDR3 is 16 residues long. With 7 bases clipped from V and 3 bases from J, the junction kept 12 bases outside the gene matches. The CDR3 sequence is CASIPGQGGVDTEAFF. CDR3 DNA sequence: TGTGCCAGCATCCCGGGACAGGGTGGGGTGGACACTGAAGCTTTCTTT.

There are many counts of this clonotype. The chain is built from TRBV2 and TRBJ2-5; D not certain. V was shortened by 6 bases and J by 1 base, with 6 bases between the two germline ends. This CDR3 region has 12 residues. CDR1 is SNHLY, CDR2 FYNNEI, per germline. The CDR3 DNA reads as TGTGCCAGCAGGCAGATCCAAGAGACCCAGTACTTC. Protein: CASRQIQETQYF.

The chain uses TRBV5-1 and TRBJ1-1; 7 bases line up with TRBD1. The CDR3 runs 14 residues. Trimming took 4 bases from V and 4 from J; bases not matched to a gene: 7. Germline CDR1 SGHRS, CDR2 YFSETQ. CDR3 DNA sequence: TGCGCCAGCAGCGCTACAGGGGAATCCACTGAAGCTTTCTTT. Residues: CASSATGESTEAFF.

Many counts were recorded for this clonotype. This chain uses TRBV6-5 with TRBJ1-1, with 7 bases identical to TRBD1. Germline V CDR1 and CDR2: MNHEY, SVGAGI. The CDR3 totals 16 residues. The V segment lost 8 bases and the J segment 1 base; nucleotides outside the gene matches: 13. CDR3 DNA: TGTGCCAGCTTCCCCGACAGGGCTCCAGGGAACACTGAAGCTTTCTTT. It translates to CASFPDRAPGNTEAFF.

This clonotype has only a few counts. The rearrangement uses TRBV6-5 and TRBJ1-4; D not resolved. V was pared by 4 bases and J by 6 bases, with 15 bases between. Looked up from germline, CDR1 is MNHEY and CDR2 is SVGAGI. CDR3 size: 15 residues. This chain's CDR3 is CASSFIHRRYEKLFF. CDR3 DNA: TGTGCCAGCAGTTTTATACACCGGCGGTATGAAAAACTGTTTTTT.

This clonotype was counted ten times or more. V is TRBV7-2 and J is TRBJ1-1; 9 nucleotides agree with TRBD1. Germline V gene sequence: CDR1 SGHTA, CDR2 FQGNSA. The CDR3 is 19 amino acids. V was clipped by 5 bases and J by 0 bases; unmatched bases: 16. The DNA for the CDR3 is TGTGCCAGCAGCCCCACAGCCGGGACAGGGACCCGGATGAACACTGAAGCTTTCTTT. It codes for CASSPTAGTGTRMNTEAFF. The full variable domain, with the rest looked up from reference TRBV7-2 and TRBJ1-1, is GAGVSQSPSNKVTEKGKDVELRCDPISGHTALYWYRQSLGQGLEFLIYFQGNSAPDKSGLPSDRFSAERTGGSVSTLTIQRTQQEDSAVYLCASSPTAGTGTRMNTEAFFGQGTRLTVV.

The rearrangement joins TRBV7-2 to TRBJ2-2; D is perhaps TRBD2 (5 bases). The CDR3 totals 16 residues. Germline CDR1 and CDR2: SGHTA and FQGNSA. The V gene lost 0 bases and the J gene lost 1 base, with 9 bases spanning the gap. The CDR3 DNA sequence: TGTGCCAGCAGCTTAGCCCCACTAGGGAACACCGGGGAGCTGTTTTTT. Protein: CASSLAPLGNTGELFF.

This clonotype was seen a handful of times. V gene TRBV27 combines with J gene TRBJ2-7; no reliable D call. The CDR3 is made up of 14 amino acids. Trimming shortened V by 3 bases and J by 2 bases, and 11 bases separated the two germline ends. The germline V gene encodes CDR1 MNHEY and CDR2 SMNVEV (reference sequence). CDR3 amino acids: CASSLTAKAYEQYF. The CDR3 DNA is TGTGCCAGCAGTTTGACTGCAAAAGCCTACGAGCAGTACTTC.

This clonotype has just a few counts. V and J are TRBV12-3 or TRBV12-4 and TRBJ1-2; D possibly corresponds to TRBD1 (5 bases). The CDR3 covers 14 residues. Trimming took off 6 bases at V and 1 base at J, with 12 bases between the two ends. The CDR3 loop reads CASRTGLINYGYTF. CDR3 coding DNA: TGTGCCAGCAGAACGGGACTGATTAACTATGGCTACACCTTC.

As regards this clonotype: One junction end does not reproduce the germline sequence, and a read error may be involved. The chain recombines TRBV3-1 with TRBJ2-5, with no clear D. The CDR3 loop spans 14 amino acids. Per the germline V gene, CDR1 is LGHDT and CDR2 is YNNKEL (reference sequence). Here the CDR3 reads CASSQDTRKETQYF. The CDR3 DNA reads TGTGCCAGCAGTCAAGATACCCGTAAGGAGACCCAGTACTTC.

The chain couples TRBV6-5 to TRBJ2-5; TRBD2 matches 10 bases. CDR3 length: 16 amino acids. The germline V gene has CDR1 MNHEY and CDR2 SVGAGI. J was trimmed by 5 bases and V by 0 bases; bases with no gene match: 6. The CDR3 DNA reads TGTGCCAGCAGTTACTCGGAGCGGGGGGGCCCGGAGACCCAGTACTTC. Translating it yields CASSYSERGGPETQYF.

This clonotype was detected ten times or more. The CDR3 DNA reads TGTGCCACCAGCAGAGATCGCAAGGGGAGCTCTGGAAACACCATATATTTT. It translates to CATSRDRKGSSGNTIYF. The chain joins TRBV15 to TRBJ1-3, with D maybe TRBD1 (5 bases). V was shortened by 0 bases and J by 0 bases, with 12 bases between the two germline ends. Germline V gives CDR1 LNHNV, CDR2 YYDKDF (reference sequence). This CDR3 is built from 17 residues. Together with reference TRBV15 and TRBJ1-3, the CDR3 gives the full variable domain: DAMVIQNPRYQVTQFGKPVTLSCSQTLNHNVMYWYQQKSSQAPKLLFHYYDKDFNNEADTPDNFQSRRPNTSFCFLDIRSPGLGDTAMYLCATSRDRKGSSGNTIYFGEGSWLTVV.

This clonotype was detected ten times or more. The chain has TRBV27 and TRBJ2-5, with 8 bases that match TRBD1. This CDR3 contains 16 residues. The germline CDR1 and CDR2 sequences are MNHEY and SMNVEV (reference sequence). V dropped 5 bases and J dropped 5; count of bases not matched to a gene: 13. CDR3 region: CASSRNQDRVGETQYF. The CDR3 region has the DNA TGTGCCAGCAGTCGAAACCAGGACAGGGTCGGGGAGACCCAGTACTTC.

The table lists this clonotype with many counts. A much larger clone differs from this one at a single base, so this may be a read error. The gene calls are TRBV6-1 and TRBJ1-2; perhaps TRBD1 as D (5 bases). Looked up from germline, CDR1 is MNHNS and CDR2 is SASEGT. This CDR3 has 12 amino acids. The CDR3 DNA follows: TGTGCCAGCAGACTTGACAGAGGCGGCTACGCCTTC. This encodes CASRLDRGGYAF.

This chain uses TRBV20-1 with TRBJ1-2; D unresolved. Germline CDR1 is DFQATT and CDR2 is SNEGSKA (reference sequence). The CDR3 is made up of 13 amino acids. Trimming removed 0 bases from V and 4 bases from J, with 9 bases in between. The CDR3 nucleotides read TGCAGTGCTAGAGACCCGGGCTCCTATGGCTACACCTTC. This codes for CSARDPGSYGYTF.

This clonotype was seen many times. This sequence joins TRBV7-2 and TRBJ2-7; tentatively, D is TRBD1 (5 bases). Looked up from germline, CDR1 is SGHTA and CDR2 is FQGNSA. The CDR3 is 14 amino acids. V shed 0 bases and J shed 6 bases, with 12 bases lying between them. CDR3 residues: CASSLAGLWGEQYF. The CDR3 DNA reads TGTGCCAGCAGCTTAGCGGGGCTGTGGGGCGAGCAGTACTTC. Together with reference TRBV7-2 and TRBJ2-7, the CDR3 gives the full variable domain: GAGVSQSPSNKVTEKGKDVELRCDPISGHTALYWYRQSLGQGLEFLIYFQGNSAPDKSGLPSDRFSAERTGGSVSTLTIQRTQQEDSAVYLCASSLAGLWGEQYFGPGTRLTVT.

This clonotype was seen ten or more times. This chain connects TRBV28 to TRBJ2-7; D is unclear. V was pared by 2 bases and J by 7 bases, with 9 bases between. Germline lookup yields CDR1 MDHEN and CDR2 SYDVKM. This CDR3 comprises 12 residues. CDR3 region: CASSLGPREQYF. The CDR3 DNA follows: TGTGCCAGCAGTTTAGGACCTCGGGAGCAGTACTTC.

The table lists this clonotype with many counts. V gene TRBV12-3 or TRBV12-4 combines with J gene TRBJ2-5; tentative D call: TRBD1 (6 bases). The CDR3 extends over 15 amino acids. Trimming removed 2 bases at V and 5 bases at J, with 15 bases between. CDR3 nucleotides: TGTGCCAGCAGTTTATTGGGCAGGGGCGTGGAGACCCAGTACTTC. This gives the protein CASSLLGRGVETQYF.

This clonotype was observed at least ten times. The chain uses TRBV12-3 or TRBV12-4 and TRBJ1-5; 9 nucleotides line up with TRBD1. V dropped 11 bases and J dropped 6; count of bases not matched to a gene: 8. The CDR3 consists of 13 residues. The CDR3 sequence is CAARGQGGQPQHF. The CDR3 DNA reads TGTGCCGCGCGGGGACAGGGAGGTCAGCCCCAGCATTTT.

The V and J genes are TRBV12-5 and TRBJ2-7, with D possibly called TRBD1 or TRBD2 (5 bases each). The CDR3 spans 16 residues. CDR1 is LGHNT, CDR2 FRNRAP, per germline. V dropped 4 bases and J dropped 5 bases, with 21 bases sitting between them. CDR3 protein: CASGSLLRDQGDEQYF. CDR3 coding DNA: TGTGCTAGTGGTTCCCTACTCCGGGACCAAGGGGACGAGCAGTACTTC.

The V and J genes are TRBV12-3 or TRBV12-4 and TRBJ1-5; the D is unclear. V dropped 9 bases and J dropped 7 bases, with 16 bases sitting between them. This CDR3 has 13 residues. The CDR3 DNA reads as TGTGCCAGTGAGCCGACCGCACGACAGCCCCAGCATTTT. This translates into CASEPTARQPQHF.